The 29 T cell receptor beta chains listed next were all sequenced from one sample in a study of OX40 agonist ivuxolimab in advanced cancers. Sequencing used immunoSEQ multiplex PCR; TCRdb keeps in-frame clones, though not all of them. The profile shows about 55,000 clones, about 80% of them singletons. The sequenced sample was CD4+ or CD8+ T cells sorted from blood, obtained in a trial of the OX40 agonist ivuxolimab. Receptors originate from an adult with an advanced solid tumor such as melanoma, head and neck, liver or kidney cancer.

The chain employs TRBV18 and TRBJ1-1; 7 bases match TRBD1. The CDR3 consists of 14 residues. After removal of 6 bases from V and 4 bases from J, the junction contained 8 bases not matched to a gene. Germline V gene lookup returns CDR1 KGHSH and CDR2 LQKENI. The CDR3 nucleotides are TGTGCCAGCTCGCAACAAAGGGACAGCACTGAAGCTTTCTTT. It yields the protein CASSQQRDSTEAFF.

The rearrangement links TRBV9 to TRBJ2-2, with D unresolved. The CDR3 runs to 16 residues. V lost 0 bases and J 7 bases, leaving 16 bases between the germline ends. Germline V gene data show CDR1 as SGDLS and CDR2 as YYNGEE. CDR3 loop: CASSVASRTTVGELFF. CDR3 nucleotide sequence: TGTGCCAGCAGCGTAGCATCGCGGACCACAGTCGGGGAGCTGTTTTTT.

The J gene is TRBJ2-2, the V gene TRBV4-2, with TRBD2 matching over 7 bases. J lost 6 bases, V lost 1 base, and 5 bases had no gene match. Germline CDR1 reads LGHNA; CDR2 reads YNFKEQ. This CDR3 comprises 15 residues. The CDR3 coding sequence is TGTGCCAGCAGCCAAGTCGGGGAGGGATCCGGGGAGCTGTTTTTT. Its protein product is CASSQVGEGSGELFF.

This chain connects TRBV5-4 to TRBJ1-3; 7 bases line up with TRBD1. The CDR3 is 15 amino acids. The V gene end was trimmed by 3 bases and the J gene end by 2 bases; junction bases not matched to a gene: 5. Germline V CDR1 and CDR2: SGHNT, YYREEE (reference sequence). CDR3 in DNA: TGTGCCAGCAGCTCGGGGGGGACAGCTGGAAACACCATATATTTT. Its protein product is CASSSGGTAGNTIYF. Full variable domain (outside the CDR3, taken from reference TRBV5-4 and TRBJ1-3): ETGVTQSPTHLIKTRGQQVTLRCSSQSGHNTVSWYQQALGQGPQFIFQYYREEENGRGNFPPRFSGLQFPNYSSELNVNALELDDSALYLCASSSGGTAGNTIYFGEGSWLTVV.

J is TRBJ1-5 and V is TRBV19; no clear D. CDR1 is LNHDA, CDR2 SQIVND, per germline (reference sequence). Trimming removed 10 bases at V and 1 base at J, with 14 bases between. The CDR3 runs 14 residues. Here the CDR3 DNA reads TGTGCCACTAATACAGCGTTGAGCAATCAGCCCCAGCATTTT. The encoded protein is CATNTALSNQPQHF.

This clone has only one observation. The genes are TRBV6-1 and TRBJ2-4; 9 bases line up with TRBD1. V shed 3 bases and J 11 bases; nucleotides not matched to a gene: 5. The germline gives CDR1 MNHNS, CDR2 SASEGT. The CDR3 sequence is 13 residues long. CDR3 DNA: TGTGCCAGCAGTGACCGCGACAGGGGGGTTCAGTACTTC. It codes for CASSDRDRGVQYF.

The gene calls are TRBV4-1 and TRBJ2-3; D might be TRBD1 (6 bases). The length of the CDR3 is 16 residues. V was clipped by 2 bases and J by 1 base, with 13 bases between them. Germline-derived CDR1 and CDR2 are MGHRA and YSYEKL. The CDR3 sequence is CASSQQKGVRTDTQYF. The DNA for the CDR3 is TGCGCCAGCAGCCAACAAAAGGGGGTACGCACAGATACGCAGTATTTT.

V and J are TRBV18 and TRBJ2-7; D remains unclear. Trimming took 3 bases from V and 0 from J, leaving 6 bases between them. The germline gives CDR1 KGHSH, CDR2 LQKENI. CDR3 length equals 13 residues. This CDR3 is CASSPGYSYEQYF. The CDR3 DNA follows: TGTGCCAGCTCACCCGGCTACTCCTACGAGCAGTACTTC.

CDR3 sequence (DNA): TGTGCCAGCAGCCCACCGCAGGCGAACACTGAAGCTTTCTTT. Amino acids: CASSPPQANTEAFF. The chain couples TRBV28 to TRBJ1-1, with D uncertain. Per germline, CDR1 MDHEN and CDR2 SYDVKM. V was cut by 6 bases and J by 1 base, with 12 bases left in between. The CDR3 totals 14 residues.

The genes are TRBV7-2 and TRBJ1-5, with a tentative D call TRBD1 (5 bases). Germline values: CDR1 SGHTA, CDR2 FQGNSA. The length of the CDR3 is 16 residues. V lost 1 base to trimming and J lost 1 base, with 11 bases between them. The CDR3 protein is CASSLGDPLSNQPQHF. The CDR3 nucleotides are TGTGCCAGCAGCTTAGGGGACCCTCTCAGCAATCAGCCCCAGCATTTT.

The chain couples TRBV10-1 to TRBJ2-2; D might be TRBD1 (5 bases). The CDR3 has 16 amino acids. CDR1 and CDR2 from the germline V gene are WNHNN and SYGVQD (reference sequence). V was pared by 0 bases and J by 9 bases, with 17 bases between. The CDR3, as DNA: TGCGCCAGCAGTGAGTCTTGGACACCCGCCGGTCGGGAGCTGTTTTTT. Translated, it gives CASSESWTPAGRELFF.

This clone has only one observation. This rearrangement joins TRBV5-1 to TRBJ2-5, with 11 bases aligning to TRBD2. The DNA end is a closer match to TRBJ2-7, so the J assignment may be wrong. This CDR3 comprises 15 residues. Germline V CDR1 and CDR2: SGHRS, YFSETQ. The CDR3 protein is CASSSPSGGSYEQYF. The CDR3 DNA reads TGCGCCAGCAGCTCCCCTAGCGGGGGGTCCTACGAGCAGTACTTC.

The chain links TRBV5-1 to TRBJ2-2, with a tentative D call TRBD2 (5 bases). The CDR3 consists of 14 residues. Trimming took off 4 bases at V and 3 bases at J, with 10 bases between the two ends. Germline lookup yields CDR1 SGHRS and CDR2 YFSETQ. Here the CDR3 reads CASSLTADTGELFF. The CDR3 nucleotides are TGCGCCAGCAGCCTCACAGCGGACACCGGGGAGCTGTTTTTT.

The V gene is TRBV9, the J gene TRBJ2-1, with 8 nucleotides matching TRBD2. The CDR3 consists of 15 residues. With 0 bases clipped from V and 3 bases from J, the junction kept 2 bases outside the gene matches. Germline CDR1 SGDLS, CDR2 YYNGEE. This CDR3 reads CASSVAAGGYNEQFF. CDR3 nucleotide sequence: TGTGCCAGCAGCGTAGCGGCGGGAGGCTACAATGAGCAGTTCTTC.

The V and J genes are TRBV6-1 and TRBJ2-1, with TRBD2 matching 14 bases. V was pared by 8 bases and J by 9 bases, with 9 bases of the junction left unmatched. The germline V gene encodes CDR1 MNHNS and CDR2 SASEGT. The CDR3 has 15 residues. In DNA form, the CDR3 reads TGTGCCAGCGCCTCCGGGACTAGCGGGAGTCTTGAGCAGTTCTTC. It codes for CASASGTSGSLEQFF.

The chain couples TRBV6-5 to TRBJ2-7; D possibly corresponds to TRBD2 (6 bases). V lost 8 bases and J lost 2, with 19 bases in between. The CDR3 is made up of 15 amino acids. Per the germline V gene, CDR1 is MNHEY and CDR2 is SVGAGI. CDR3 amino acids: CASRLSSSVTYEQYF. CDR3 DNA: TGTGCCAGCCGGCTCTCCTCTAGCGTTACCTACGAGCAGTACTTC.

CDR3 in amino acids: CASSLGRGRTNEKLFF. The CDR3 DNA is TGTGCCAGCAGCTTAGGGCGGGGCCGAACTAATGAAAAACTGTTTTTT. This chain connects TRBV11-2 to TRBJ1-4, with TRBD1 as a possible D gene (5 bases). The V and J ends lost 1 base and 1 base respectively, with 10 bases between them. Germline V gene sequence: CDR1 SGHAT, CDR2 FQNNGV. The CDR3 spans 16 residues.

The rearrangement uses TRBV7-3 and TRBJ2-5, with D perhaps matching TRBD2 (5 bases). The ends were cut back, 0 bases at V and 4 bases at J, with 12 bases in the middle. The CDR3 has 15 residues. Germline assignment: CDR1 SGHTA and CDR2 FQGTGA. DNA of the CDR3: TGTGCCAGCAGCTTAACGAGTGGGAGAGCAGAGACCCAGTACTTC. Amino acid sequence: CASSLTSGRAETQYF.

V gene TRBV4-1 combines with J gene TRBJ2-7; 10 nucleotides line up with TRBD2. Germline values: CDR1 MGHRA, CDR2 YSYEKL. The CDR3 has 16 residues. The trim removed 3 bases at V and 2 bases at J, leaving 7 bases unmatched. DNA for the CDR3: TGCGCCAGCAGCCACCCCGGGACTAGCGTCGCCTACGAGCAGTACTTC. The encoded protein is CASSHPGTSVAYEQYF.

The CDR3 DNA reads as TGTGCCAGCAGCTTAGTTCTTAATGTTGCAGTTCCCACAGATACGCAGTATTTT. The encoded protein is CASSLVLNVAVPTDTQYF. This sequence joins TRBV7-9 and TRBJ2-3; the D is unclear. V was pared by 1 base and J by 2 bases, with 19 bases between. Germline assignment: CDR1 SEHNR and CDR2 FQNEAQ (reference sequence). The CDR3 sequence is 18 residues long.

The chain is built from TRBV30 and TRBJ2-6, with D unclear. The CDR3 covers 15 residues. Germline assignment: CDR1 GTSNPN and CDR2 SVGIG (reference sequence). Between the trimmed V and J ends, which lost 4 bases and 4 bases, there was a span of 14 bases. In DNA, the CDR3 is TGTGCCTGGAAAATCGGTCCCCCCGGGGCCAACGTCCTGACTTTC. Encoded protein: CAWKIGPPGANVLTF.

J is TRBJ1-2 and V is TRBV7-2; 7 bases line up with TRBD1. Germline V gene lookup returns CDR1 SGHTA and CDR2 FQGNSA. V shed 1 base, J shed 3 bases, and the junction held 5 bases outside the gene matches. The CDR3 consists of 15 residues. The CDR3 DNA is TGTGCCAGCAGCTTAGATGCAGGGGGATACTATGGCTACACCTTC. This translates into CASSLDAGGYYGYTF.

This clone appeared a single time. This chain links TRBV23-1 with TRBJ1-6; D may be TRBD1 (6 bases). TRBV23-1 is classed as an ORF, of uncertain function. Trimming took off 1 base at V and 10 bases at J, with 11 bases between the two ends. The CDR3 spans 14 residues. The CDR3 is CASSQCGGRSPLHF. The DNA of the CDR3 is TGCGCCAGCAGTCAATGTGGGGGCCGATCACCCCTCCACTTT.

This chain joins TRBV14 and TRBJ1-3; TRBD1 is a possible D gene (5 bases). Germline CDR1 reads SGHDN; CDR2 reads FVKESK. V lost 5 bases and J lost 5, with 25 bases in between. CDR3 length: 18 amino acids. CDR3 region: CASSAHIFRWGRRNTIYF. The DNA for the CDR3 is TGTGCCAGCAGCGCGCACATATTTAGGTGGGGCCGAAGAAACACCATATATTTT.

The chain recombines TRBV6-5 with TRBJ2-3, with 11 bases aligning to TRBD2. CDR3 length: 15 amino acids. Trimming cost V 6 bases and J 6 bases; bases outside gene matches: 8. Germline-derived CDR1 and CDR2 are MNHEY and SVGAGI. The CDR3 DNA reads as TGTGCCAGCAGGCGTACTAGCGGGGGAAGGGATACGCAGTATTTT. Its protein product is CASRRTSGGRDTQYF.

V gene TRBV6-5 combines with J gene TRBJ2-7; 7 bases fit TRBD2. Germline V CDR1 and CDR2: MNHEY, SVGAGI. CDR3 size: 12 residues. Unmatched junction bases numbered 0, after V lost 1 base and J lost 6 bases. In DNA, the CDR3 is TGTGCCAGCAGTTACTGGGAGGGCGAGCAGTACTTC. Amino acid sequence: CASSYWEGEQYF.

CDR3 bases: TGTGCCACCAGCAGAGTACAGGCAGGTCAGCCCCAGCATTTT. Its protein is CATSRVQAGQPQHF. This chain connects TRBV15 to TRBJ1-5; D might be TRBD1 (5 bases). The CDR3 is 14 residues long. Germline lookup yields CDR1 LNHNV and CDR2 YYDKDF (reference sequence). Between the trimmed V and J ends, which lost 1 base and 6 bases, there was a span of 10 bases.

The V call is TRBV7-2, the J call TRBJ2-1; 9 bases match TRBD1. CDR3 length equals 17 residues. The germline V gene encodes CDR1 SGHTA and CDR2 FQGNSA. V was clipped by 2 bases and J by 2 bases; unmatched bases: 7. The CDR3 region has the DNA TGTGCCAGCAGCTTACGAGGTGGGACAGGGACCTACAATGAGCAGTTCTTC. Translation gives CASSLRGGTGTYNEQFF.

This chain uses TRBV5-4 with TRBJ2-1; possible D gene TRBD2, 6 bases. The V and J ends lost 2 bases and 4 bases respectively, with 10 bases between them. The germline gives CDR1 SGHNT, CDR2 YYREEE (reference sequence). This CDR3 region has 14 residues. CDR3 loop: CASSFGGKYNEQFF. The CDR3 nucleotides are TGTGCCAGCAGCTTCGGCGGGAAGTACAATGAGCAGTTCTTC. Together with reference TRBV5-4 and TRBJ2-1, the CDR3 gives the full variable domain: ETGVTQSPTHLIKTRGQQVTLRCSSQSGHNTVSWYQQALGQGPQFIFQYYREEENGRGNFPPRFSGLQFPNYSSELNVNALELDDSALYLCASSFGGKYNEQFFGPGTRLTVL.